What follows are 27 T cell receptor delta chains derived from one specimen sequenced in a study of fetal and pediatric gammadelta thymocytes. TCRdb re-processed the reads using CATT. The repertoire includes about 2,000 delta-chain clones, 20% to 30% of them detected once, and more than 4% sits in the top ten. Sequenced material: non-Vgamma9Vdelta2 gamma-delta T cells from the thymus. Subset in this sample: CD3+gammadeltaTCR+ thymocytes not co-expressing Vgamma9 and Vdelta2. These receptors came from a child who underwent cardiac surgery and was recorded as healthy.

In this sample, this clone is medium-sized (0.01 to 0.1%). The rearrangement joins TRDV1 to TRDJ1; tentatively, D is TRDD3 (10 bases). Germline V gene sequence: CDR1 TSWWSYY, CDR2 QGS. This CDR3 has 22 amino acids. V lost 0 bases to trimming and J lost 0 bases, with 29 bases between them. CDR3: CALGELPPSFLRGDTYTDKLIF. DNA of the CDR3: TGTGCTCTTGGGGAACTCCCCCCCTCCTTCCTACGGGGGGATACGTACACCGATAAACTCATCTTT.

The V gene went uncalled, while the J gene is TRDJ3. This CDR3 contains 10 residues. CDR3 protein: CAWDTRQMFF. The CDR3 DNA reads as TGCGCCTGGGACACCCGACAGATGTTTTTC.

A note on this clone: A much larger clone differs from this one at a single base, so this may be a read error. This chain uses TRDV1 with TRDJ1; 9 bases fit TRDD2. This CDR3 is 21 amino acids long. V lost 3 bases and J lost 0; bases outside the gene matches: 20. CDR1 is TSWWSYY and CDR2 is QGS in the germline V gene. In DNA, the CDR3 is TGTGCTCTTGGGGATTTCCTTCCTACTCCTTGGGGGCTACCGTACACCGATAAACTCATCTTT. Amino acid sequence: CALGDFLPTPWGLPYTDKLIF.

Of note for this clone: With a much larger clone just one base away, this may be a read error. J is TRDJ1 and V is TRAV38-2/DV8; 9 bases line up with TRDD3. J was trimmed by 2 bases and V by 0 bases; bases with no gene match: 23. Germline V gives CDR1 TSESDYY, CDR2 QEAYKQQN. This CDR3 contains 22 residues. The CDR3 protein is CAYRSAALLLPNWGTETDKLIF. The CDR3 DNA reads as TGTGCTTATAGGAGCGCGGCTCTTTTACTCCCAAACTGGGGGACCGAAACCGATAAACTCATCTTT.

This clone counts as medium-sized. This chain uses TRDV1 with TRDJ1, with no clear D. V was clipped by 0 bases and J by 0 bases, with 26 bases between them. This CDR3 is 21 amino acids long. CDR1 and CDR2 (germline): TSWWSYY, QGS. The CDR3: CALGELCVSSVLLSYTDKLIF. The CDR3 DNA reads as TGTGCTCTTGGGGAACTATGCGTCTCCTCGGTACTGTTATCCTACACCGATAAACTCATCTTT.

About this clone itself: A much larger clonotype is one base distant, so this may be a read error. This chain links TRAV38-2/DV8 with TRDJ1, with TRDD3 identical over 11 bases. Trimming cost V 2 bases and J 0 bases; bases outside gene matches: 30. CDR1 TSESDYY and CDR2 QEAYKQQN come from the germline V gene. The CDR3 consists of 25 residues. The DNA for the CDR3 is TGTGCTTATAGGAGTCAGCCTTCCTACAAAGTGGACTGGGGGATAGACATCACTTACACCGATAAACTCATCTTT. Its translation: CAYRSQPSYKVDWGIDITYTDKLIF.

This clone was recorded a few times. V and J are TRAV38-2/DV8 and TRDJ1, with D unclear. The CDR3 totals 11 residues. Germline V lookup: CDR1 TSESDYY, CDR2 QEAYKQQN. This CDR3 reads CSGGYTDKLIF. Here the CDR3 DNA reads TGTTCTGGAGGGTACACCGATAAACTCATCTTT.

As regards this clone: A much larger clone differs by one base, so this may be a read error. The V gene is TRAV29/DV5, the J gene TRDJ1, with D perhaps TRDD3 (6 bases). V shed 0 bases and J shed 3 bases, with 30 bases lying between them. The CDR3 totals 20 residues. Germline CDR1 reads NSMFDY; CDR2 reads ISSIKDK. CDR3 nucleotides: TGTGCAGCAAGCGTTGCCTACCCCCATGGGTGGGGGGACGTACCCGATAAACTCATCTTT. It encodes CAASVAYPHGWGDVPDKLIF.

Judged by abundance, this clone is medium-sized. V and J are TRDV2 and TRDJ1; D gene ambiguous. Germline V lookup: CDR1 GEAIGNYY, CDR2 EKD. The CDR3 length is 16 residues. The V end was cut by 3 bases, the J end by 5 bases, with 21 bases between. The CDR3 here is CACDPRRISRPDKLIF. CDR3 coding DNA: TGTGCCTGTGACCCCCGGCGTATTTCCCGACCAGATAAACTCATCTTT.

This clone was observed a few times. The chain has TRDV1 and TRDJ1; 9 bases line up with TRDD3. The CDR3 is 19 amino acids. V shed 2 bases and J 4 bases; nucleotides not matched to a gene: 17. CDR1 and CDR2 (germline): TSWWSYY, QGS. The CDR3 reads CALGETSLILLGDHDKLIF. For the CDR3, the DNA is TGTGCTCTTGGGGAAACGAGTCTCATCTTACTGGGGGACCACGATAAACTCATCTTT.

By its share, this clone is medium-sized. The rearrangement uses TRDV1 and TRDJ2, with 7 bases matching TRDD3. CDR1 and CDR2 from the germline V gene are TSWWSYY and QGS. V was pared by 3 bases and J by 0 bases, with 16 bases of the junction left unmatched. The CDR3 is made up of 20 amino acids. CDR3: CALGDQSDYWGPALTAQLFF. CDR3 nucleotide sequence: TGTGCTCTTGGGGACCAGTCAGATTACTGGGGTCCTGCTTTGACAGCACAACTCTTCTTT.

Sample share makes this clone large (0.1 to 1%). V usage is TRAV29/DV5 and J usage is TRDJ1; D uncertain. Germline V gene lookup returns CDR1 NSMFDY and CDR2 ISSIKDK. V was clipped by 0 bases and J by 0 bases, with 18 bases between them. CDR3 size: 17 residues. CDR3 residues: CAASVPLCTAYTDKLIF. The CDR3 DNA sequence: TGTGCAGCAAGCGTTCCCCTTTGTACCGCGTACACCGATAAACTCATCTTT. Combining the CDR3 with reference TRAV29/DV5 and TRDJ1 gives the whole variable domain DQQVKQNSPSLSVQEGRISILNCDYTNSMFDYFLWYKKYPAEGPTFLISISSIKDKNEDGRFTVFLNKSAKHLSLHIVPSQPGDSAVYFCAASVPLCTAYTDKLIFGKGTRVTVEP.

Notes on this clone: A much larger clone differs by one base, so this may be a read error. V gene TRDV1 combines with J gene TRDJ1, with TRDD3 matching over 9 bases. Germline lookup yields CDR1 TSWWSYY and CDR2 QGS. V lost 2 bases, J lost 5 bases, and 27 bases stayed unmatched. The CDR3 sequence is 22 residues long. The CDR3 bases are TGTGCTCTTGGGGAAAGAAACAATCTGTCCTCCTTATTGGGGGATAAGGGGGATAAACTCATCTTT. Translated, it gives CALGERNNLSSLLGDKGDKLIF.

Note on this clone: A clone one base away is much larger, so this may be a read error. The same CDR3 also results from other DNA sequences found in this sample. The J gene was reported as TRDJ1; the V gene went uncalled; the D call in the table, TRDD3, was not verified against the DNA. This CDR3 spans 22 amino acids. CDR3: CARDPSYEEMGLGDPYTDKLIF. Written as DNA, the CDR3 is TGTGCGAGAGATCCCTCCTACGAGGAGATGGGATTGGGGGACCCGTACACCGATAAACTCATCTTT.

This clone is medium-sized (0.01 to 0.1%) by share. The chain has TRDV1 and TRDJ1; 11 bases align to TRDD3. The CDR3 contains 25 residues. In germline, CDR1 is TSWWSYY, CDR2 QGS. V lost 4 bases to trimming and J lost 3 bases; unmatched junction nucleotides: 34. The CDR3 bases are TGTGCTCTTGGGGTACTAACTGACTGTCCCCCAATCCGGCTGGGGGATACAAAGGGGCCCGATAAACTCATCTTT. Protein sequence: CALGVLTDCPPIRLGDTKGPDKLIF.

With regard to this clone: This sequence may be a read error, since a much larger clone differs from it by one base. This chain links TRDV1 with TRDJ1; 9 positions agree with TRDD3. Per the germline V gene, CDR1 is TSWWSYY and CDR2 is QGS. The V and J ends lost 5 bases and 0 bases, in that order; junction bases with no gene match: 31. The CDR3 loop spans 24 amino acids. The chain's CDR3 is CALGKGDYYKHSYWGTTDTDKLIF. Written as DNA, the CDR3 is TGTGCTCTTGGGAAAGGCGACTACTACAAGCATTCGTACTGGGGGACAACCGACACCGATAAACTCATCTTT.

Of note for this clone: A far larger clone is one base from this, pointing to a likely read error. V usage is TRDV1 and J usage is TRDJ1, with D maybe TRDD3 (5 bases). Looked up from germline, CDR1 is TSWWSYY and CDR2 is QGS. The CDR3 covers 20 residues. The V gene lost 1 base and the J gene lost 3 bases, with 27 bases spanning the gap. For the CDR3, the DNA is TGTGCTCTTGGGGAACAGCGTTCCACCGGGGGTCACCACCGGGCCGATAAACTCATCTTT. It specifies CALGEQRSTGGHHRADKLIF.

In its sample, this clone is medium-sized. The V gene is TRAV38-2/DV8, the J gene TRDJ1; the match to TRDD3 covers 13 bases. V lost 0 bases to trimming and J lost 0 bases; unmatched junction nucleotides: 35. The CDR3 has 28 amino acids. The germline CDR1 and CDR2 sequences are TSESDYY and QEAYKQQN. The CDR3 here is CAYRSVNTFLHEVLGDTARLWYTDKLIF. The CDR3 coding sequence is TGTGCTTATAGGAGCGTGAATACCTTCCTCCATGAAGTACTGGGGGATACGGCTAGACTTTGGTACACCGATAAACTCATCTTT.

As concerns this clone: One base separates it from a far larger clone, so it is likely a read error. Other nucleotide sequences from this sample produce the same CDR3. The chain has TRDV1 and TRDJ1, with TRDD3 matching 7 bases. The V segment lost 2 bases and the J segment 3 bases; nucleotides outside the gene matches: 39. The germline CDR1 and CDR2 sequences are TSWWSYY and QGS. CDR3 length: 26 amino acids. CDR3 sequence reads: CALGEGVVKIDWGIHTPHRGSDKLIF. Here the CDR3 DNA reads TGTGCTCTTGGGGAAGGTGTCGTCAAAATCGACTGGGGCATACACACTCCCCACCGGGGCTCCGATAAACTCATCTTT.

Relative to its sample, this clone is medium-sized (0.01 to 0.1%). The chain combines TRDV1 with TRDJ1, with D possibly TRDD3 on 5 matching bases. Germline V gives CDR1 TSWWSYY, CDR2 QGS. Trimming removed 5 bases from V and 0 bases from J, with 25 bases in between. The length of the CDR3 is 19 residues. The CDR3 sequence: CALGIPPGRDGGHTDKLIF. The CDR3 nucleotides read TGTGCTCTTGGGATCCCCCCCGGAAGGGACGGGGGTCACACCGATAAACTCATCTTT.

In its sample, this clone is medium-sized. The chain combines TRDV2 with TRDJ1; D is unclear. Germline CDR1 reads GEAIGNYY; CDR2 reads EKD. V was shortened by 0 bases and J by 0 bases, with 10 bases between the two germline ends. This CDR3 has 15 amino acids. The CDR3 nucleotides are TGTGCCTGTGACACCGGGCGCGTGGACACCGATAAACTCATCTTT. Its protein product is CACDTGRVDTDKLIF.

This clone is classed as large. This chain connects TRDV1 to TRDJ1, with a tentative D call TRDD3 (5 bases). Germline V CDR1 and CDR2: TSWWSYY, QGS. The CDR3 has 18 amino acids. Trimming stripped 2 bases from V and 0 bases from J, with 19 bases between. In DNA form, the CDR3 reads TGTGCTCTTGGGGAAAGCGCTGGGATCCCGACGTACACCGATAAACTCATCTTT. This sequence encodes CALGESAGIPTYTDKLIF.

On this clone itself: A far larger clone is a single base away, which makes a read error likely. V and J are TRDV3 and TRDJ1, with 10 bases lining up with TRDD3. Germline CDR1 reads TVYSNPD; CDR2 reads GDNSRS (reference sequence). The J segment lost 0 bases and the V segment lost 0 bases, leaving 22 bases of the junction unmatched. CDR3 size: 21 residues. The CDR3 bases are TGTGCCTTTAGACCAGGACGGGAGTACGGGGGGATACGCTTCTACACCGATAAACTCATCTTT. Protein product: CAFRPGREYGGIRFYTDKLIF.

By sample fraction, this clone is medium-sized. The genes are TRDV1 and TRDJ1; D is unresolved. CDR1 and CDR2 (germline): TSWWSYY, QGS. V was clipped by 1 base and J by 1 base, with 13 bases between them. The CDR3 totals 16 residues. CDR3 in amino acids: CALGERSGRRTDKLIF. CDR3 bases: TGTGCTCTTGGGGAACGGTCGGGGCGCCGCACCGATAAACTCATCTTT.

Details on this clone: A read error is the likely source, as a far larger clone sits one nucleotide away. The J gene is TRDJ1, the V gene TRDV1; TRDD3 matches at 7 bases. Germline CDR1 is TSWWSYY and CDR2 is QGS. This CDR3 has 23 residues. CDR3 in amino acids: CAIGELGPPWPLGLSLYTDKLIF. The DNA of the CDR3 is TGTGCTATTGGGGAACTCGGGCCCCCTTGGCCACTGGGGCTATCCTTGTACACCGATAAACTCATCTTT.

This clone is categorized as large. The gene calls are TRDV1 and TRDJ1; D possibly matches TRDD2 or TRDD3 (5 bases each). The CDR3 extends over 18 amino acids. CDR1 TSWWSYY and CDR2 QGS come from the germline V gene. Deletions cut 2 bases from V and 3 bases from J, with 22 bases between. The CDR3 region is CALGETLWPTGLSDKLIF. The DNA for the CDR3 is TGTGCTCTTGGGGAAACACTATGGCCTACTGGTTTGTCCGATAAACTCATCTTT.

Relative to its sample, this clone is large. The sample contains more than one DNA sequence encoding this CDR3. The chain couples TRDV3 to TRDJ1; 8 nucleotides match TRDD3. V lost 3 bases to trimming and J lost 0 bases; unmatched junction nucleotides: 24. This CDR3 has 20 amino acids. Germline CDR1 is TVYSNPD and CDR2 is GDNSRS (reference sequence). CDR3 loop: CALTTGQGERGYCYTDKLIF. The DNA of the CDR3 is TGTGCCTTGACGACCGGGCAAGGGGAGAGGGGATACTGTTACACCGATAAACTCATCTTT.